Sequencing of this T cell receptor (beta chain) was carried out in a study of Graves' ophthalmopathy and Graves' hyperthyroidism. For the study at large: Calling hyperthyroidism stable required that no ophthalmopathy show up within 18 months of follow-up.

This CDR3 is 16 amino acids long. The V gene's germline CDR1 is SNHLY and CDR2 FYNNEI. RNA transcripts provided the template for amplifying TCR beta CDR3 regions. RT-PCR with HTBI primers came first, then second-round multiplex PCR. TCRdb re-analysed the multiplex PCR reads in MiXCR, keeping a single row per CDR3 protein. Among approximately 540,000 distinct CDR3 sequences, roughly 40% were seen once, and the ten largest hold 4% to 5%. The specimen was peripheral blood or thyroid tissue (not recorded which). The clonotype was recovered from an adult man with Graves' hyperthyroidism. V and J are TRBV2 and TRBJ2-7, with a tentative D call TRBD2 (6 bases). The last part of the DNA fits TRBJ2-1 better; the J call may be wrong. In DNA, the CDR3 is TGTGCCAGCAGAGCCGTCTTTGCGGGACTCAGCAATGAGCAGTTCTTC. Protein: CASRAVFAGLSNEQFF.